The 7 T cell receptor beta chains below come from one sample, sequenced in a study of beta chain features in type 1 diabetes. General study results and limits: For Type 1 diabetes patients, all four CD4+ subsets carried TCRB CDR3s that were moderately but significantly shorter.

Since all of the isolated RNA was reverse transcribed, expressed TCRB transcripts were what got sequenced. Here immunoSEQ multiplex PCR was the method, and the copy in TCRdb shows in-frame clones only, minus some. Altogether under 300,000 clones are present, about a fifth being singletons, with the ten largest covering about 0.027%. These TCRs are of unknown antigen specificity. The specimen was naive CD4+ T cells from blood. The receptors were gathered from a woman aged 40-49 years with type 1 diabetes.

This clone was seen a handful of times. Additional DNA sequences in this sample encode the identical CDR3. The gene calls are TRBV7-9 and TRBJ2-3; 9 nucleotides line up with TRBD2. Germline lookup yields CDR1 SEHNR and CDR2 FQNEAQ (reference sequence). J gave up 1 base and V 5 bases, and 1 base lay outside the gene matches. The CDR3 spans 14 residues. In DNA, the CDR3 is TGTGCCAGCAGCCGGACTAGCGGCACAGATACGCAGTATTTT. Protein sequence: CASSRTSGTDTQYF.

This chain joins TRBV4-2 and TRBJ2-2; possibly TRBD2 for D (6 bases). Germline V lookup: CDR1 LGHNA, CDR2 YNFKEQ. V lost 0 bases, J lost 6 bases, and 11 bases lay in between. This CDR3 region has 15 residues. CDR3 DNA: TGTGCCAGCAGCCAAGATTGGAGGGACGCCGGGGAGCTGTTTTTT. Amino acids: CASSQDWRDAGELFF.

This clone has more than one count but fewer than ten. The J gene is TRBJ2-4, the V gene TRBV16, with D maybe TRBD2 (6 bases). The CDR3 contains 17 residues. V was pared by 0 bases and J by 0 bases, with 12 bases between. Germline assignment: CDR1 KGHSY and CDR2 FQNENV. The CDR3: CASSQSVRLGAKNIQYF. As DNA, the CDR3 is TGTGCCAGCAGCCAATCGGTCAGACTAGGAGCCAAAAACATTCAGTACTTC.

V is TRBV6-6 and J is TRBJ1-2; D is uncertain. V shed 2 bases and J shed 8 bases, with 18 bases lying between them. CDR1 is MNHNY and CDR2 is SVGAGI in the germline V gene (reference sequence). The CDR3 is 15 residues long. CDR3 sequence: CASSYESSGRFGYTF. As DNA, the CDR3 is TGTGCCAGCAGTTACGAGTCATCCGGGAGGTTCGGCTACACCTTC.

About this clone: This sample includes further DNA sequences coding for the same CDR3. The V call is TRBV28, the J call TRBJ2-5, with TRBD2 matching 9 bases. This CDR3 is built from 13 residues. Germline-derived CDR1 and CDR2 are MDHEN and SYDVKM. Trimming cost V 3 bases and J 5 bases; bases outside gene matches: 1. The DNA of the CDR3 is TGTGCCAGCAGTTTGAGCGGGGGGGAGACCCAGTACTTC. It specifies CASSLSGGETQYF.

The chain uses TRBV5-1 and TRBJ1-2; 11 bases line up with TRBD1. CDR1 SGHRS and CDR2 YFSETQ come from the germline V gene. With 4 bases clipped from V and 5 bases from J, the junction kept 4 bases outside the gene matches. The CDR3 totals 14 residues. CDR3 loop: CASSEGQGEYGYTF. For the CDR3, the DNA is TGCGCCAGCAGCGAGGGACAGGGGGAATATGGCTACACCTTC.

This clone came up a few times. The chain couples TRBV25-1 to TRBJ2-7; a possible D gene is TRBD1 (6 bases). V was cut by 8 bases and J by 2 bases, with 10 bases left in between. The V gene's germline CDR1 is MGHDK and CDR2 SYGVNS. The CDR3 runs to 12 residues. CDR3 sequence: CASEAGAYEQYF. In DNA form, the CDR3 reads TGTGCCAGCGAAGCAGGGGCCTACGAGCAGTACTTC.